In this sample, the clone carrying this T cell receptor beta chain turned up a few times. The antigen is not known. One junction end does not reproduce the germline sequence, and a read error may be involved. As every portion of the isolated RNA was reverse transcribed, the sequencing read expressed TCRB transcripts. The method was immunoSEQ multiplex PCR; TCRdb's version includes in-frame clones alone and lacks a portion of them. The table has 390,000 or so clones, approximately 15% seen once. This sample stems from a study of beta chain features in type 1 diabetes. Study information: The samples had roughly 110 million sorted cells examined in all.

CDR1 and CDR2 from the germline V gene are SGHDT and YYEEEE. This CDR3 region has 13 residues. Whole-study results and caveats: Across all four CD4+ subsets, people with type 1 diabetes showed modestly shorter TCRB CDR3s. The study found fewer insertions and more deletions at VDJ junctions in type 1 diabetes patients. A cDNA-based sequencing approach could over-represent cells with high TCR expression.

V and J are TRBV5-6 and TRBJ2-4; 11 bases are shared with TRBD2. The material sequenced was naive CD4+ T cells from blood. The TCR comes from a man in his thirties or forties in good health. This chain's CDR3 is CASSLKMLAGGHF. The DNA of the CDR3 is TGTGCCAGCAGCTTGAAGATGCTAGCGGGAGGCCATTTC.